The 28 T cell receptor beta chains given below trace back to one sample, sequenced in a study of T cells in Graves' hyperthyroidism and ophthalmopathy. RNA transcripts were the template for amplifying TCR beta CDR3 regions. During a first-round RT-PCR of the TCR CDR3, the HTBI primer set was used. TCRdb itself ran the multiplex PCR reads through MiXCR, one entry per CDR3 protein. The data hold more than 350,000 distinct CDR3 sequences, with about 16% observed a single time. Material for sequencing was blood. Receptors originate from a woman aged 55-69 years with Graves' ophthalmopathy.

In its sample, this clonotype was seen many times. This chain joins TRBV7-2 and TRBJ2-7, with 9 bases lining up with TRBD1. V shed 5 bases, J shed 5 bases, and the junction held 4 bases outside the gene matches. This CDR3 is 13 amino acids long. Germline assignment: CDR1 SGHTA and CDR2 FQGNSA. The CDR3 region is CASSARTGDEQYF. The DNA for the CDR3 is TGTGCCAGCAGCGCTCGGACAGGGGACGAGCAGTACTTC.

This clonotype was observed at least ten times. This rearrangement joins TRBV5-1 to TRBJ1-4; 9 positions match TRBD1. There are 16 residues in the CDR3. Germline V gene lookup returns CDR1 SGHRS and CDR2 YFSETQ. Germline trimming cut 0 bases from V and 4 bases from J; bases unmatched to any gene: 4. The CDR3 region has the DNA TGCGCCAGCAGCTTGGGGGACAGGGCGAGTAATGAAAAACTGTTTTTT. The encoded protein is CASSLGDRASNEKLFF.

V usage is TRBV18 and J usage is TRBJ2-7, with D perhaps assigned TRBD1 or TRBD2 (6 bases each). V lost 1 base, J lost 0 bases, and 13 bases lay in between. Germline V lookup: CDR1 KGHSH, CDR2 LQKENI. CDR3 size: 16 residues. The CDR3 bases are TGTGCCAGCTCACCACGAGGGGGGCCCCGCTCCTACGAGCAGTACTTC. Its translation is CASSPRGGPRSYEQYF.

This clonotype was seen repeatedly, ten times or more. V gene TRBV29-1 combines with J gene TRBJ2-5, with D uncertain. Germline V CDR1 and CDR2: SQVTM, ANQGSEA. This CDR3 is 12 amino acids long. Trimming cost V 3 bases and J 2 bases, with 7 bases left between them. The CDR3 DNA sequence: TGCAGCGTTGATGAGCTACAAGAGACCCAGTACTTC. This codes for CSVDELQETQYF.

J is TRBJ2-1 and V is TRBV18; D is perhaps TRBD2 (6 bases). V was trimmed by 3 bases and J by 15 bases, leaving 12 bases between them. The CDR3 has 11 residues. Germline V gene data show CDR1 as KGHSH and CDR2 as LQKENI. The CDR3 DNA follows: TGTGCCAGCTCACCGGACTATTTGTGGTTCTTC. As protein: CASSPDYLWFF.

Many counts were recorded for this clonotype. The chain uses TRBV20-1 and TRBJ2-2; D ambiguous. Germline V CDR1 and CDR2: DFQATT, SNEGSKA (reference sequence). The CDR3 loop spans 14 amino acids. Trimming took 1 base from V and 6 from J, leaving 12 bases between them. CDR3 nucleotides: TGCAGTGCTAGAGGGGCCTTGGGCCCCGGGGAGCTGTTTTTT. As protein: CSARGALGPGELFF.

The sample holds a few counts of this clonotype. This rearrangement joins TRBV6-5 to TRBJ1-3; D might be TRBD1 (6 bases). The CDR3 is made up of 16 amino acids. V was shortened by 0 bases and J by 3 bases, with 12 bases between the two germline ends. In germline, CDR1 is MNHEY, CDR2 SVGAGI. The CDR3 loop is CASSYSGGRGGNTIYF. CDR3 coding DNA: TGTGCCAGCAGTTACTCGGGGGGGCGAGGTGGAAACACCATATATTTT.

The sample holds many counts of this clonotype. This chain links TRBV20-1 with TRBJ1-5, with D hard to call. The CDR3 consists of 16 residues. Trimming stripped 1 base from V and 1 base from J, with 14 bases between. Germline values: CDR1 DFQATT, CDR2 SNEGSKA (reference sequence). The CDR3 DNA follows: TGCAGTGCTAGAGGGGGTGGGGTGTTCAGCAATCAGCCCCAGCATTTT. Translated: CSARGGGVFSNQPQHF.

The chain employs TRBV19 and TRBJ1-5; unclear D gene. Germline V gene sequence: CDR1 LNHDA, CDR2 SQIVND (reference sequence). The CDR3 is 16 residues long. The V gene lost 0 bases and the J gene lost 6 bases, with 15 bases spanning the gap. CDR3 sequence (DNA): TGTGCCAGTAGTATAGATCGGCCGATCAGTGGTCAGCCCCAGCATTTT. It specifies CASSIDRPISGQPQHF.

This clonotype has ten or more counts. V and J are TRBV3-1 and TRBJ1-5; D not resolved. The CDR3 has 15 amino acids. Trimming stripped 4 bases from V and 2 bases from J, with 12 bases between. Germline V lookup: CDR1 LGHDT, CDR2 YNNKEL (reference sequence). The CDR3: CASSPSPMGNQPQHF. The DNA for the CDR3 is TGTGCCAGCAGCCCAAGCCCTATGGGCAATCAGCCCCAGCATTTT.

There are many counts of this clonotype. The chain carries TRBV5-1 and TRBJ2-2; 8 bases are shared with TRBD2. Germline V CDR1 and CDR2: SGHRS, YFSETQ. Trimming took 0 bases from V and 5 from J; bases not matched to a gene: 6. CDR3 length: 16 amino acids. DNA of the CDR3: TGCGCCAGCAGCTTGGATCCAGCGGGAGTAACCGGGGAGCTGTTTTTT. It is translated as CASSLDPAGVTGELFF.

This clonotype has ten or more counts. This chain joins TRBV7-2 and TRBJ2-7; weak D call: TRBD2 (5 bases). CDR3 length equals 14 residues. The germline CDR1 and CDR2 sequences are SGHTA and FQGNSA. Trimming pared 3 bases from V and 4 bases from J, leaving 13 bases between. The CDR3 region has the DNA TGTGCCAGCAGCTTTACCGGACGGAGGTACGAGCAGTACTTC. Its translation is CASSFTGRRYEQYF.

The chain links TRBV6-5 to TRBJ1-2; D may be TRBD1 (6 bases). CDR1 MNHEY and CDR2 SVGAGI come from the germline V gene. Trimming took off 0 bases at V and 8 bases at J, with 22 bases between the two ends. The CDR3 contains 17 residues. The CDR3 DNA is TGTGCCAGCAGTTACTCGACCAGGGGAGGGACCCACCGGGGCTACACCTTC. This sequence encodes CASSYSTRGGTHRGYTF.

This clonotype was seen ten or more times. The chain couples TRBV12-3 or TRBV12-4 to TRBJ1-4; D not certain. V gave up 4 bases and J gave up 8 bases, with 14 bases separating them. This CDR3 contains 14 residues. The CDR3: CASSSRPLGEKLFF. Written as DNA, the CDR3 is TGTGCCAGCAGTTCTCGGCCCCTGGGCGAAAAACTGTTTTTT.

The rearrangement uses TRBV28 and TRBJ2-7; D is unresolved. CDR3 length equals 14 residues. Germline assignment: CDR1 MDHEN and CDR2 SYDVKM. Trimming removed 1 base from V and 4 bases from J, with 11 bases in between. The CDR3 protein is CASSLSPRWYEQYF. The CDR3 coding sequence is TGTGCCAGCAGTTTATCACCCCGGTGGTACGAGCAGTACTTC.

The table lists this clonotype with many counts. The chain carries TRBV28 and TRBJ2-1; 9 bases map to TRBD2. CDR3 length: 14 amino acids. V gave up 8 bases and J gave up 7 bases; unmatched junction bases: 9. From germline, CDR1 is MDHEN and CDR2 SYDVKM. CDR3 in amino acids: CASAGTSPGNEQFF. DNA for the CDR3: TGTGCCAGCGCCGGGACTAGCCCCGGGAATGAGCAGTTCTTC. The full variable domain, with the rest looked up from reference TRBV28 and TRBJ2-1, is DVKVTQSSRYLVKRTGEKVFLECVQDMDHENMFWYRQDPGLGLRLIYFSYDVKMKEKGDIPEGYSVSREKKERFSLILESASTNQTSMYLCASAGTSPGNEQFFGPGTRLTVL.

This clonotype was detected ten times or more. The chain joins TRBV12-3 or TRBV12-4 to TRBJ1-6, with 9 bases that match TRBD1. The ends lost 5 bases at V and 8 bases at J; junction bases unmatched: 7. The CDR3 consists of 15 residues. The CDR3 here is CASSPTTGGDSPLHF. The CDR3 nucleotides read TGTGCCAGCAGTCCAACGACAGGGGGGGATTCACCCCTCCACTTT.

CDR3 residues: CASTPNGGANEQYF. DNA for the CDR3: TGTGCCAGCACCCCAAACGGGGGTGCCAACGAGCAGTACTTC. The V call is TRBV5-6, the J call TRBJ2-7; weak D call: TRBD2 (6 bases). V shed 6 bases and J shed 5 bases, with 18 bases lying between them. Germline lookup yields CDR1 SGHDT and CDR2 YYEEEE. The length of the CDR3 is 14 residues.

The chain has TRBV20-1 and TRBJ2-7, with D hard to call. The CDR3 runs 13 residues. Deletions cut 6 bases from V and 5 bases from J, with 17 bases between. Germline CDR1 and CDR2: DFQATT and SNEGSKA (reference sequence). CDR3 sequence: CSARTAEWNEQYF. CDR3 DNA sequence: TGCAGTGCACGTACCGCGGAGTGGAACGAGCAGTACTTC.

Points on this clonotype: A much larger clone sits a single nucleotide away, making a read error possible. The chain couples TRBV10-3 to TRBJ2-7, with 11 nucleotides matching TRBD2. The germline gives CDR1 ENHRY, CDR2 SYGVKD. The CDR3 has 15 residues. The CDR3 DNA follows: TGTGCCATCACTCGGGATAGCGGGAGGGTCTACGAGCAGTGCTTC. Its protein product is CAITRDSGRVYEQCF.

The CDR3 nucleotides read TGTGCCAGCAGCCGACTAGCGGGAGGGCCGGGCGGGGAGCTGTTTTTT. Residues: CASSRLAGGPGGELFF. The chain is built from TRBV7-3 and TRBJ2-2, with 14 bases that match TRBD2. From germline, CDR1 is SGHTA and CDR2 FQGTGA. The CDR3 length is 16 residues. V trimming: 5 bases; J trimming: 7 bases; junction bases outside the gene matches: 6.

This chain connects TRBV12-3 or TRBV12-4 to TRBJ2-3; TRBD2 aligns across 7 bases. V lost 3 bases, J lost 8 bases, and 11 bases stayed unmatched. This CDR3 region has 15 residues. The CDR3 region is CASSLPRGGKGTQYF. The CDR3 DNA reads TGTGCCAGCAGTTTGCCCCGGGGAGGGAAAGGTACGCAGTATTTT.

The V gene is TRBV11-2, the J gene TRBJ2-4; D is perhaps TRBD2 (7 bases). Looked up from germline, CDR1 is SGHAT and CDR2 is FQNNGV. The length of the CDR3 is 14 residues. V was trimmed by 3 bases and J by 7 bases, leaving 13 bases between them. The CDR3 region has the DNA TGTGCCAGCAGCTTTCCCCGGGGGGCGAACATTCAGTACTTC. It codes for CASSFPRGANIQYF. Combining the CDR3 with reference TRBV11-2 and TRBJ2-4 gives the whole variable domain EAGVAQSPRYKIIEKRQSVAFWCNPISGHATLYWYQQILGQGPKLLIQFQNNGVVDDSQLPKDRFSAERLKGVDSTLKIQPAKLEDSAVYLCASSFPRGANIQYFGAGTRLSVL.

For the CDR3, the DNA is TGTGCCACCAGCAGAGATCTGGGCACCTACGAGCAGTACTTC. The encoded protein is CATSRDLGTYEQYF. The chain joins TRBV15 to TRBJ2-7; D uncertain. Germline values: CDR1 LNHNV, CDR2 YYDKDF (reference sequence). This CDR3 comprises 14 residues. Deletions cut 0 bases from V and 2 bases from J, with 8 bases between.

This clonotype was seen ten or more times. The chain employs TRBV5-5 and TRBJ2-7, with D perhaps matching TRBD1 (6 bases). V lost 4 bases, J lost 3 bases, and 11 bases lay in between. This CDR3 is built from 13 residues. Germline V gives CDR1 SGHKS, CDR2 YYEKEE (reference sequence). CDR3: CASSPRDNYEQYF. As DNA, the CDR3 is TGTGCCAGCAGCCCACGGGACAACTACGAGCAGTACTTC.

This clonotype was seen only a few times. The rearrangement links TRBV11-2 to TRBJ2-2; D is unresolved. The CDR3 length is 13 residues. From germline, CDR1 is SGHAT and CDR2 FQNNGV. Between the trimmed V and J ends, which lost 3 bases and 7 bases, there was a span of 9 bases. The CDR3 DNA follows: TGTGCCAGCAGCTTGAACTCCGGCGGGGAGCTGTTTTTT. Its translation: CASSLNSGGELFF.

A remark on this clonotype: This could be a read error, since a much larger clone is one nucleotide away. The rearrangement joins TRBV11-2 to TRBJ1-1; a possible D gene is TRBD1 (5 bases). The CDR3 runs 14 residues. The V gene lost 4 bases and the J gene lost 1 base, with 10 bases spanning the gap. The germline CDR1 and CDR2 sequences are SGHAT and FQNNGV. CDR3 residues: CASSSDSWNTEAFF. As DNA, the CDR3 is TGTGCCAGCAGCTCCGACAGCTGGAACACTGAAGCTTTCTTT.

This clonotype was picked up many times. The genes are TRBV14 and TRBJ2-4; perhaps TRBD2 as D (6 bases). The CDR3 has 17 amino acids. Germline CDR1 SGHDN, CDR2 FVKESK. V lost 0 bases, J lost 8 bases, and 20 bases lay in between. This CDR3 reads CASSQDRRGARRDIQYF. The CDR3 DNA sequence: TGTGCCAGCAGCCAAGATCGGCGCGGGGCGCGGAGGGACATTCAGTACTTC.